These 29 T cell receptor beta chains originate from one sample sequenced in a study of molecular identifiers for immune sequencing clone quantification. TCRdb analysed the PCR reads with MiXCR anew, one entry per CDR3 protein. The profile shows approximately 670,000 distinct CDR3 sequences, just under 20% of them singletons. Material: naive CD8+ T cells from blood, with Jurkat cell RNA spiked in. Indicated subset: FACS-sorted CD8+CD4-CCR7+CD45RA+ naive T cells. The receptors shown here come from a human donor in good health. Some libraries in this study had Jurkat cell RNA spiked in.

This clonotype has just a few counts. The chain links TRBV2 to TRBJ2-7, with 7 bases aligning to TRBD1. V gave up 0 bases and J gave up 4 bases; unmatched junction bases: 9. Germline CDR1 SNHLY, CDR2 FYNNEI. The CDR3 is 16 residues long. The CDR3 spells CASSEALRGKYYEQYF. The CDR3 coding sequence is TGTGCCAGCAGTGAAGCGCTCAGGGGGAAGTATTACGAGCAGTACTTC.

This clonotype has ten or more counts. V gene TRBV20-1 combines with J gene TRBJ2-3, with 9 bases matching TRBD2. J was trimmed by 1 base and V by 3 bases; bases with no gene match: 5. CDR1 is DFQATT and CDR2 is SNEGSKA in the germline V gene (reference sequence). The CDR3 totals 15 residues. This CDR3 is CSASLAGIRTDTQYF. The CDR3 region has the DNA TGCAGTGCTAGTCTAGCGGGAATACGCACAGATACGCAGTATTTT.

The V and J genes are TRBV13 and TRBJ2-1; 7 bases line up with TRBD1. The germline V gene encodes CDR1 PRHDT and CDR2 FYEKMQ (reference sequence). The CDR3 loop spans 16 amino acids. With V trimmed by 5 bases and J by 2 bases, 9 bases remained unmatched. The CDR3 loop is CASSPWGQSPYNEQFF. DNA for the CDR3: TGTGCCAGCAGCCCCTGGGGACAGAGTCCCTACAATGAGCAGTTCTTC.

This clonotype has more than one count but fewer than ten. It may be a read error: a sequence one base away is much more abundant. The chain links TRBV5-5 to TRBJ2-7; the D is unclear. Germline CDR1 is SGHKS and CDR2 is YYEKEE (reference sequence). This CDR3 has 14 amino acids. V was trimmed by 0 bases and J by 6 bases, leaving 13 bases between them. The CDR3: CASSLADGPCEQYF. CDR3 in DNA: TGTGCCAGCAGCTTGGCCGACGGACCTTGCGAGCAGTACTTC.

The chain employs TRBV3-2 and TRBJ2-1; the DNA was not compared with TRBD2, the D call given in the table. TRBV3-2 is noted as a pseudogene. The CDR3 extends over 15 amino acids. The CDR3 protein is CARGLSGGTYNEQFF. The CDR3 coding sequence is TGTGCCAGGGGGCTTAGCGGGGGGACATACAATGAGCAGTTCTTC.

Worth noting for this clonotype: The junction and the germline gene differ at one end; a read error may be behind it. CDR3 sequence reads: CASSLLGPNQPKHF. The CDR3 nucleotides are TGTGCCAGCAGTTTACTGGGGCCCAATCAGCCCAAGCATTTT. The rearrangement links TRBV27 to TRBJ1-5, with D perhaps matching TRBD1 (5 bases). The length of the CDR3 is 14 residues. The germline CDR1 and CDR2 sequences are MNHEY and SMNVEV (reference sequence).

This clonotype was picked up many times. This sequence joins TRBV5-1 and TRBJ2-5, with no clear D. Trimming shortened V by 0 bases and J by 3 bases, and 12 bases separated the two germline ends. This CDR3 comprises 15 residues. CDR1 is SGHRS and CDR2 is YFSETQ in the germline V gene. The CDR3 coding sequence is TGCGCCAGCAGCTTGGTTACCTCACGCGAAGAGACCCAGTACTTC. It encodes CASSLVTSREETQYF.

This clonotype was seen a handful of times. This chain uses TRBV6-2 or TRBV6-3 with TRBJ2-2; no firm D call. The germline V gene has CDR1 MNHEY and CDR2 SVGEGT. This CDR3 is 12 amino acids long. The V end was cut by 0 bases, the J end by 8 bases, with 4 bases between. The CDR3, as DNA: TGTGCCAGCAGTTACTCGAGAGGGGAGCTGTTTTTT. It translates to CASSYSRGELFF.

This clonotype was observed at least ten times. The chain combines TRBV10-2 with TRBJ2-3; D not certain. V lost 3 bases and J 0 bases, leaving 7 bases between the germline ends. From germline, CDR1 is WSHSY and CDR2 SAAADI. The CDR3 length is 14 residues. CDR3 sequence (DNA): TGCGCCAGCAGTGATTACGGTAGCACAGATACGCAGTATTTT. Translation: CASSDYGSTDTQYF.

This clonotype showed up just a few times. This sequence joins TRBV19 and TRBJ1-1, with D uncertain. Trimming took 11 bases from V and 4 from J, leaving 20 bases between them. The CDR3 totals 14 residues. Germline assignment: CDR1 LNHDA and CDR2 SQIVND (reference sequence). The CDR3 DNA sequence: TGTGCCGCGGCGGAGACGGACTATGCCACTGAAGCTTTCTTT. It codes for CAAAETDYATEAFF.

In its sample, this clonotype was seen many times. The CDR3 sequence: CATRDFYYEQYF. The CDR3 coding sequence is TGTGCCACCCGGGATTTTTACTACGAGCAGTACTTC. The chain links TRBV6-2 or TRBV6-3 to TRBJ2-7; weak D call: TRBD2 (5 bases). Germline V gives CDR1 MNHEY, CDR2 SVGEGT. V was shortened by 10 bases and J by 3 bases, with 13 bases between the two germline ends. This CDR3 is 12 amino acids long.

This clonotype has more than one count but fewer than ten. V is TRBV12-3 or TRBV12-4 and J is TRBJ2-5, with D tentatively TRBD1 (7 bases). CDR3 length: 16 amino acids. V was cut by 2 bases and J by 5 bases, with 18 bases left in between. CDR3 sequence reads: CASSLTLEGAMETQYF. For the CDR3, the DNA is TGTGCCAGCAGTTTAACGTTGGAGGGGGCGATGGAGACCCAGTACTTC.

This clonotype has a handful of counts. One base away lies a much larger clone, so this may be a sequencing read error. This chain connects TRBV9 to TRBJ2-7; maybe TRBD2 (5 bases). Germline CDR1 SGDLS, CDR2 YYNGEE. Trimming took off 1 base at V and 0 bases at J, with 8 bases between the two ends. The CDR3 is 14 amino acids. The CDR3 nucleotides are TGTGCCAGCAGCGTAATCGGGAACTCCTACGAGCAGTACTTC. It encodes CASSVIGNSYEQYF. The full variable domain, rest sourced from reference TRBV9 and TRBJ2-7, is DSGVTQTPKHLITATGQRVTLRCSPRSGDLSVYWYQQSLDQGLQFLIQYYNGEERAKGNILERFSAQQFPDLHSELNLSSLELGDSALYFCASSVIGNSYEQYFGPGTRLTVT.

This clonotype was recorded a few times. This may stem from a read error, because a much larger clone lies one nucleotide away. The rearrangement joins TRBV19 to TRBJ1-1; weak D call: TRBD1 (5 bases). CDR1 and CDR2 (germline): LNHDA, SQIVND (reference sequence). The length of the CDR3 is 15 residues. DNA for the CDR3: TGTGCCAGTAGTATTTCGCGTTGGGGGAACACTGAAGCTCTCTTT. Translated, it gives CASSISRWGNTEALF.

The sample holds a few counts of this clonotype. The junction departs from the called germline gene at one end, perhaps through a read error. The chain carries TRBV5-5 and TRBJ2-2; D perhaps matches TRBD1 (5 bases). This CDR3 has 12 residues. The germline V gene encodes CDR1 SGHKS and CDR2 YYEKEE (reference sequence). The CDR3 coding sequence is TGTGCCAGCAGCCAAGGTCACGGACAATGGTTCTTT. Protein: CASSQGHGQWFF.

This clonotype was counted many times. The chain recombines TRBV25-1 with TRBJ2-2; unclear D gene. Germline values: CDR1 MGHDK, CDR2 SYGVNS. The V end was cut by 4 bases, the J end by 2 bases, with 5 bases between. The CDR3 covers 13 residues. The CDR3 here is CASSAENTGELFF. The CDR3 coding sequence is TGTGCCAGCAGTGCTGAAAACACCGGGGAGCTGTTTTTT.

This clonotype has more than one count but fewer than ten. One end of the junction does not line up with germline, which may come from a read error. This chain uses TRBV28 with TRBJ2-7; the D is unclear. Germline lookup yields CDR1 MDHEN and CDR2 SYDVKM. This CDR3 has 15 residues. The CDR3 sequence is CACSLGRTTSYEQYF. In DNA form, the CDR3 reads TGTGCCTGCAGTTTAGGGCGGACCACATCCTACGAGCAGTACTTC.

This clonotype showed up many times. The CDR3 sequence: CASSLLAGPYNEQFF. For the CDR3, the DNA is TGTGCCAGCAGCTTATTAGCGGGCCCATACAATGAGCAGTTCTTC. The chain uses TRBV7-2 and TRBJ2-1, with 7 bases matching TRBD2. With 2 bases clipped from V and 4 bases from J, the junction kept 5 bases outside the gene matches. Germline lookup yields CDR1 SGHTA and CDR2 FQGNSA. The CDR3 length is 15 residues.

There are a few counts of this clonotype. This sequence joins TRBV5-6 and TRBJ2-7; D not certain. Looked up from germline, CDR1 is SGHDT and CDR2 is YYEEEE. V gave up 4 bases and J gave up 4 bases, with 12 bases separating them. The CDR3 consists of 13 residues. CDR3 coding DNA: TGTGCCAGCAGCCCGCGAATTGTTTACGAGCAGTACTTC. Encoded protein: CASSPRIVYEQYF.

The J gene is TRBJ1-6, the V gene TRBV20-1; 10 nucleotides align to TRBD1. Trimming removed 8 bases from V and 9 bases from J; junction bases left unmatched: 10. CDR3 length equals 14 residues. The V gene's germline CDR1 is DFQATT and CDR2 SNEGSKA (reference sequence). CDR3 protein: CSTEAGTGVSPLHF. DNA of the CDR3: TGCAGTACAGAGGCCGGGACAGGGGTTTCACCCCTCCACTTT.

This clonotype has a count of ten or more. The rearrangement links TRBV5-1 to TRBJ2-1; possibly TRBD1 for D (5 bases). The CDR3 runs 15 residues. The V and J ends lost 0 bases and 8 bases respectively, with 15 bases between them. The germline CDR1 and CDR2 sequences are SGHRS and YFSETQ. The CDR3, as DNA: TGCGCCAGCAGCTTGGCCGCAGGGTCCGTGTATGAGCAGTTCTTC. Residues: CASSLAAGSVYEQFF. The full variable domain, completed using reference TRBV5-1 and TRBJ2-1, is KAGVTQTPRYLIKTRGQQVTLSCSPISGHRSVSWYQQTPGQGLQFLFEYFSETQRNKGNFPGRFSGRQFSNSRSEMNVSTLELGDSALYLCASSLAAGSVYEQFFGPGTRLTVL.

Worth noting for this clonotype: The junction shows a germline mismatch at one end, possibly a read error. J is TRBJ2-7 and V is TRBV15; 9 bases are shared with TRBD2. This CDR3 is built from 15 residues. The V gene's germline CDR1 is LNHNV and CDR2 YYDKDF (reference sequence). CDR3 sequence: CAASRGASGTYEQYF. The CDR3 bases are TGTGCCGCCAGCAGAGGGGCTAGCGGGACGTACGAGCAGTACTTC.

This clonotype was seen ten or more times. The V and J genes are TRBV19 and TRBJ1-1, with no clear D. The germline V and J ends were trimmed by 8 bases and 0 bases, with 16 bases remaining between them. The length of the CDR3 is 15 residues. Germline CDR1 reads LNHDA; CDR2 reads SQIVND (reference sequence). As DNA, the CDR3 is TGTGCCAGTTTGGCCAATAACTTCATGAACACTGAAGCTTTCTTT. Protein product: CASLANNFMNTEAFF.

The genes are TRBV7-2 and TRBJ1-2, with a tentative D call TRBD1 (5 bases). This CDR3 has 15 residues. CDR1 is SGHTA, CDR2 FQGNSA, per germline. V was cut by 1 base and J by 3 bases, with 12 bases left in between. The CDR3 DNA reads TGTGCCAGCAGCTTAGGGGGCGGGCTTGACTATGGCTACACCTTC. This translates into CASSLGGGLDYGYTF.

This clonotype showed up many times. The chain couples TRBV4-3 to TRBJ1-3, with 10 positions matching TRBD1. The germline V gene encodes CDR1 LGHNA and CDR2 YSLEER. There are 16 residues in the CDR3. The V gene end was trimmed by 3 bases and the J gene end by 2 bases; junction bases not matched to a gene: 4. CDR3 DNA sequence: TGCGCCAGCAGCCAGGACAGGGGGACAACTGGAAACACCATATATTTT. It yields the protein CASSQDRGTTGNTIYF.

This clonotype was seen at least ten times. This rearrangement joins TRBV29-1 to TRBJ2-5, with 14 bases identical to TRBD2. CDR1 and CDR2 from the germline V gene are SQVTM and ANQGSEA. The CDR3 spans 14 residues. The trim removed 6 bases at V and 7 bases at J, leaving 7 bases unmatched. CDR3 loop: CSVRTGTSGRTQYF. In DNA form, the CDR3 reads TGCAGCGTGAGAACCGGGACTAGCGGGAGGACCCAGTACTTC.

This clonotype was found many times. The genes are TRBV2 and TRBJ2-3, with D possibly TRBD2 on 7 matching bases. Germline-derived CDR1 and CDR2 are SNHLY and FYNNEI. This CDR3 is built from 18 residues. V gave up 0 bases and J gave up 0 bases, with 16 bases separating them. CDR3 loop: CASSEALRGGASTDTQYF. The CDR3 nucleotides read TGTGCCAGCAGTGAAGCGCTTAGGGGGGGAGCTAGCACAGATACGCAGTATTTT.

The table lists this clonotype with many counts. CDR3 coding DNA: TGCAGCGTTGCACCAGGGAGTAACTACGAGCAGTACTTC. Its protein is CSVAPGSNYEQYF. The chain links TRBV29-1 to TRBJ2-7, with D tentatively TRBD1 or TRBD2 (5 bases each). The CDR3 runs 13 residues. V was cut by 4 bases and J by 3 bases, with 13 bases left in between. Per the germline V gene, CDR1 is SQVTM and CDR2 is ANQGSEA.

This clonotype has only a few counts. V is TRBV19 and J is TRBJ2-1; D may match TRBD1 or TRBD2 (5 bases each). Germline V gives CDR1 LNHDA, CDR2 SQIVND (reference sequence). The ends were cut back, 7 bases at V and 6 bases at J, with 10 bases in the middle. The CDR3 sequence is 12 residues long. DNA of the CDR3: TGTGCCAGTACTTGGGGGACCAATGAGCAGTTCTTC. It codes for CASTWGTNEQFF.